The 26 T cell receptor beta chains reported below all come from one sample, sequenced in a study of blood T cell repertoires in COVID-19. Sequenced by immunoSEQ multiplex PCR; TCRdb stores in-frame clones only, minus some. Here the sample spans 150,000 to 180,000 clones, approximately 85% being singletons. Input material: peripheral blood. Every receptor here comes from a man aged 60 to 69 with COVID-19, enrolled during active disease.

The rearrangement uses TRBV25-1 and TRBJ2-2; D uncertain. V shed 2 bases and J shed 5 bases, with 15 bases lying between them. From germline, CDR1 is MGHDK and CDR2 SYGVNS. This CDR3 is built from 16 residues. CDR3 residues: CASSEIIGAPTGELFF. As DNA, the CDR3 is TGTGCCAGCAGTGAAATAATAGGAGCCCCGACCGGGGAGCTGTTTTTT.

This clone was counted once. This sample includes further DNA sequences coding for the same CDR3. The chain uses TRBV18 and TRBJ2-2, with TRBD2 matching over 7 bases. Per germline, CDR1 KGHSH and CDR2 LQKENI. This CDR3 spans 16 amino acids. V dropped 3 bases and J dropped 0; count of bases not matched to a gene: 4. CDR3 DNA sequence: TGTGCCAGCTCACCCCGAAGCGGGGCGAACACCGGGGAGCTGTTTTTT. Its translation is CASSPRSGANTGELFF.

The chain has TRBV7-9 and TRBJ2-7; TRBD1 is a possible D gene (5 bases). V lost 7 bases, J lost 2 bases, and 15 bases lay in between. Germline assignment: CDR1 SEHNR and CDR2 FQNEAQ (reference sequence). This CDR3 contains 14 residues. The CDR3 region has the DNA TGTGCCAGCACCTCACCCGTGACAGCCTACGAGCAGTACTTC. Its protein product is CASTSPVTAYEQYF.

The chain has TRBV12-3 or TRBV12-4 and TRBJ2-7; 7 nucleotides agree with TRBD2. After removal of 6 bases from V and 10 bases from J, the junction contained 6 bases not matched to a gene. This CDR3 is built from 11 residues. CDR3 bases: TGTGCCAGCAGGGGGGGGACGGGACAGTACTTC. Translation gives CASRGGTGQYF.

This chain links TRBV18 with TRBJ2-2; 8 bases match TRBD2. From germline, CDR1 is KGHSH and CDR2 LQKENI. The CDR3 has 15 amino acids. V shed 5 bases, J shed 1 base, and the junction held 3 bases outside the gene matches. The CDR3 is CASSGLAGNTGELFF. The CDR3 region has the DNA TGTGCCAGCTCAGGCCTAGCGGGGAACACCGGGGAGCTGTTTTTT.

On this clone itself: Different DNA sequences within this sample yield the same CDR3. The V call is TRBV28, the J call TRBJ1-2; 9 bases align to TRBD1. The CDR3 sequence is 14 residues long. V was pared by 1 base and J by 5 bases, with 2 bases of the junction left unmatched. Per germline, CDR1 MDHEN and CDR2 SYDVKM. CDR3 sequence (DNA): TGTGCCAGCAGTTTATTTGGACAGGGGTATGGCTACACCTTC. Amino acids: CASSLFGQGYGYTF.

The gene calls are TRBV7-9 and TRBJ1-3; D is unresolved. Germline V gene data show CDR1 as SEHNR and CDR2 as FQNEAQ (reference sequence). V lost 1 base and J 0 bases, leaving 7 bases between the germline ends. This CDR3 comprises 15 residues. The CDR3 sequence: CASSLGAPSGNTIYF. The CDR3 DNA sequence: TGTGCCAGCAGCTTAGGGGCGCCCTCTGGAAACACCATATATTTT.

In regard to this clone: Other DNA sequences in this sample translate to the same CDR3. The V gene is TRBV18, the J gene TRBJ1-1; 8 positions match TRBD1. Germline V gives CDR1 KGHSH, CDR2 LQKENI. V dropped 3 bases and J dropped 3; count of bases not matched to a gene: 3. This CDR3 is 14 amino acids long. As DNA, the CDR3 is TGTGCCAGCTCACCTCAGGGGGCCGACACTGAAGCTTTCTTT. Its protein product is CASSPQGADTEAFF.

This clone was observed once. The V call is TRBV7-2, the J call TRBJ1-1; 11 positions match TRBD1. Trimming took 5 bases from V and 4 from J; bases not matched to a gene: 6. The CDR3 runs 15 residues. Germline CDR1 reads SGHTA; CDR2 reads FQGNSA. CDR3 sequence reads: CASSPGTGGRTEAFF. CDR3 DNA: TGTGCCAGCAGCCCCGGGACAGGGGGGCGCACTGAAGCTTTCTTT.

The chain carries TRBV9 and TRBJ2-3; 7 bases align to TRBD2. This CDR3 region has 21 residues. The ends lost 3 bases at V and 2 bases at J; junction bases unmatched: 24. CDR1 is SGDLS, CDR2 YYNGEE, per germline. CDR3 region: CASSAFFVGGSPELSTDTQYF. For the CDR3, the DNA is TGTGCCAGCAGCGCCTTTTTCGTGGGGGGGAGCCCCGAGTTATCCACAGATACGCAGTATTTT.

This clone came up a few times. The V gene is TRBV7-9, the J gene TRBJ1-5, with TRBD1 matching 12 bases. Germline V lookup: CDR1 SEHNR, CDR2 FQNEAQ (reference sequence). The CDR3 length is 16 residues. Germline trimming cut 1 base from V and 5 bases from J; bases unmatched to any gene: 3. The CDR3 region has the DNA TGTGCCAGCAGCTTAGTGGGACAGGGGGCGGATCAGCCCCAGCATTTT. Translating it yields CASSLVGQGADQPQHF.

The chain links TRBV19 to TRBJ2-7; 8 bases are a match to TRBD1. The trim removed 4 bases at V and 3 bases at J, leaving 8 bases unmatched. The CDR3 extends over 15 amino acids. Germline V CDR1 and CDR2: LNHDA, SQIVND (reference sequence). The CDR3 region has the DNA TGTGCCAGTAGTAATCCAGGGGGCAAAAGCTACGAGCAGTACTTC. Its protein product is CASSNPGGKSYEQYF.

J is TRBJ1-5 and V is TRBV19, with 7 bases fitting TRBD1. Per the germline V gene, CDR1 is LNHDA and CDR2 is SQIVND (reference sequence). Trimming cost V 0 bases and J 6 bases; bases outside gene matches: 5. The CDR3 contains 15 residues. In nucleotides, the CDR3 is TGTGCCAGTAGTATAGAACACACAGGGGTTCAGCCCCAGCATTTT. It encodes CASSIEHTGVQPQHF.

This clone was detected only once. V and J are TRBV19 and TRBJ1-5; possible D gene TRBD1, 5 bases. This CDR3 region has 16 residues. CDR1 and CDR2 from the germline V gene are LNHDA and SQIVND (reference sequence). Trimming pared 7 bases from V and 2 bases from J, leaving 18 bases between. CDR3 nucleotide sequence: TGTGCCAGTACCGACTCGGGGGGTTTTGGCAATCAGCCCCAGCATTTT. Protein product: CASTDSGGFGNQPQHF.

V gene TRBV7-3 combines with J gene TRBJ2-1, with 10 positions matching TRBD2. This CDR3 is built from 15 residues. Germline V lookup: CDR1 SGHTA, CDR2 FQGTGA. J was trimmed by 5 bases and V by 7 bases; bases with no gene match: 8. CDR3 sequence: CASTPAGGRNNEQFF. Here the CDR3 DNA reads TGTGCCAGCACCCCAGCGGGGGGGCGGAACAATGAGCAGTTCTTC.

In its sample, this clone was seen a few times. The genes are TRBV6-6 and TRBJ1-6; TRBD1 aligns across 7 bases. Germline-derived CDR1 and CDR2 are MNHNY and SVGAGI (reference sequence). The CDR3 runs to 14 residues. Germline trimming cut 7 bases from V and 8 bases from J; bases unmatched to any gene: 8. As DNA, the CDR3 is TGTGCCAGCAAGAGACAGGGCGCGGATTCACCCCTCCACTTT. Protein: CASKRQGADSPLHF.

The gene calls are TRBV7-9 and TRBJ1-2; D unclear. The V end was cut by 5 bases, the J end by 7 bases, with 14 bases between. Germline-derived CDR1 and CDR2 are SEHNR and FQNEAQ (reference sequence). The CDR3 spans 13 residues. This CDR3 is CASSPTDSVGYTF. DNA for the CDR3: TGTGCCAGCAGCCCAACCGACTCGGTTGGCTACACCTTC.

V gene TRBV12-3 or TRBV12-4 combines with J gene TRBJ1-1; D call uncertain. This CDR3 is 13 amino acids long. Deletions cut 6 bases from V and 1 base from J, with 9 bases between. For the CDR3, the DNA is TGTGCCAGCAGGACCCGGGAGAACACTGAAGCTTTCTTT. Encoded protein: CASRTRENTEAFF.

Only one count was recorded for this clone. The CDR3 DNA sequence: TGTGCCAGCAGACGCGAGGGTATGATGCCCTCTGGAAACACCATATATTTT. Translation: CASRREGMMPSGNTIYF. The chain links TRBV13 to TRBJ1-3; D call uncertain. Trimming removed 6 bases from V and 0 bases from J, with 18 bases in between. Germline CDR1 and CDR2: PRHDT and FYEKMQ (reference sequence). The length of the CDR3 is 17 residues.

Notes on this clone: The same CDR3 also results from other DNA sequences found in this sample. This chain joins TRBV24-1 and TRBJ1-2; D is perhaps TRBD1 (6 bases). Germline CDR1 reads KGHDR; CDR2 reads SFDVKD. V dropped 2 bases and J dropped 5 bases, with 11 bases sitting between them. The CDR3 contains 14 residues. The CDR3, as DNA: TGTGCCACCAGTGATTCTGGGGGCAGGTATGGCTACACCTTC. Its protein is CATSDSGGRYGYTF.

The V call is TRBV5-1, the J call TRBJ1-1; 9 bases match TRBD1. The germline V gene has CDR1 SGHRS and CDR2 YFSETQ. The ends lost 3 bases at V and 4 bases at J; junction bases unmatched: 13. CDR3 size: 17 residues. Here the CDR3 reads CASSWRGTGLDSTEAFF. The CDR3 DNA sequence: TGCGCCAGCAGCTGGAGGGGGACAGGGCTGGATAGCACTGAAGCTTTCTTT.

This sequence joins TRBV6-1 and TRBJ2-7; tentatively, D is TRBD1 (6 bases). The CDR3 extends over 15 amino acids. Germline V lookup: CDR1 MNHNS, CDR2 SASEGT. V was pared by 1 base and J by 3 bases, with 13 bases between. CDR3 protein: CASSEEQGMVYEQYF. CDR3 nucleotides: TGTGCCAGCAGTGAAGAACAGGGTATGGTCTACGAGCAGTACTTC.

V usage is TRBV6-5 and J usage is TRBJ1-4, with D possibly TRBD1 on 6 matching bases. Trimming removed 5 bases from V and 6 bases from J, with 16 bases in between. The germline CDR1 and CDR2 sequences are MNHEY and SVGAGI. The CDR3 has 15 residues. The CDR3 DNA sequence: TGTGCCAGCAGTCCACAGGGCAGGGCTTATGAAAAACTGTTTTTT. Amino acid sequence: CASSPQGRAYEKLFF.

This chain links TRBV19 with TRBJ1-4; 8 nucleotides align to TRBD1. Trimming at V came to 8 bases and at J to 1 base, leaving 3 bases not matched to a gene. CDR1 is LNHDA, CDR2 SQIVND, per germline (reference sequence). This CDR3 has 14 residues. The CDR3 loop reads CASRQGRTNEKLFF. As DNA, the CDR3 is TGTGCCAGTCGACAGGGGAGAACTAATGAAAAACTGTTTTTT. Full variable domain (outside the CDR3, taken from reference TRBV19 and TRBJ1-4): DGGITQSPKYLFRKEGQNVTLSCEQNLNHDAMYWYRQDPGQGLRLIYYSQIVNDFQKGDIAEGYSVSREKKESFPLTVTSAQKNPTAFYLCASRQGRTNEKLFFGSGTQLSVL.

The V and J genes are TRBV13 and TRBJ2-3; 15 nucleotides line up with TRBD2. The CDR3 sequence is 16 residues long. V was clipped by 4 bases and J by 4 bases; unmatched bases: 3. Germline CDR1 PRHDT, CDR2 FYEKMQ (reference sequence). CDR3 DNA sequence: TGTGCCAGCAGCTCTAGGACTAGCGGGAGGGCAGATACGCAGTATTTT. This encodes CASSSRTSGRADTQYF. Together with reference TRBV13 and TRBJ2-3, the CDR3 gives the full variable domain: AAGVIQSPRHLIKEKRETATLKCYPIPRHDTVYWYQQGPGQDPQFLISFYEKMQSDKGSIPDRFSAQQFSDYHSELNMSSLELGDSALYFCASSSRTSGRADTQYFGPGTRLTVL.

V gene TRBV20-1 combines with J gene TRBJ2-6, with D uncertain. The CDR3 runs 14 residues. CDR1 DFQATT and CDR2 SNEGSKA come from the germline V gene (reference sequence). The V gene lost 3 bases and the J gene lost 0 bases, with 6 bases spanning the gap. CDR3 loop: CSASGYSGANVLTF. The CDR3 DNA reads TGCAGTGCTAGTGGCTACTCTGGGGCCAACGTCCTGACTTTC.